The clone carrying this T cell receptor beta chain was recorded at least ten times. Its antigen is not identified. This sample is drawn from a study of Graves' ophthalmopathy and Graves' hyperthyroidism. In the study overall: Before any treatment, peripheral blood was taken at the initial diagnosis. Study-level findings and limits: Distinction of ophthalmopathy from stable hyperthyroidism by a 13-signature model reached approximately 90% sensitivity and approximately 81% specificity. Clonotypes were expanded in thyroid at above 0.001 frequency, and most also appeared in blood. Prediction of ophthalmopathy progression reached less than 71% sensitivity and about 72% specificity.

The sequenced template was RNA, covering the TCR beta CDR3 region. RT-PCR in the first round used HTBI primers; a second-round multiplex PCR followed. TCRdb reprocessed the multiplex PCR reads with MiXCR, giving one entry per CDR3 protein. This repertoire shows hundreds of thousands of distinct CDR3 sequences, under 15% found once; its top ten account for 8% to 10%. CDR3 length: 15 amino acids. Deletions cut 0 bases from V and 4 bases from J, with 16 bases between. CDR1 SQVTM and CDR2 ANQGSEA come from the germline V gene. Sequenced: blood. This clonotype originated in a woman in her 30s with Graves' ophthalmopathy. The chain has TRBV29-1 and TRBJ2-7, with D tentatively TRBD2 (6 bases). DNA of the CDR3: TGCAGCGTTGAAGATCTGGAGGGGCGTAGGTACGAGCAGTACTTC. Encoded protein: CSVEDLEGRRYEQYF.